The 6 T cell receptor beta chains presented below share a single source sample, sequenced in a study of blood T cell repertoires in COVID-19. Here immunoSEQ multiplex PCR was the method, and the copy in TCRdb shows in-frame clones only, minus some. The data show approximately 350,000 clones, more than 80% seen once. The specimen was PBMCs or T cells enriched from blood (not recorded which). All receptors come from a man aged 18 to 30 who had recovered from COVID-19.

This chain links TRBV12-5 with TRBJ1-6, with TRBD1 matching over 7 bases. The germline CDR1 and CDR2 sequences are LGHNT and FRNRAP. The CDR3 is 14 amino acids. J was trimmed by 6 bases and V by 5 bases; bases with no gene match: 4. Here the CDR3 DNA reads TGTGCTAGTGGTCTGGGACAGTTTAATTCACCCCTCCACTTT. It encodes CASGLGQFNSPLHF.

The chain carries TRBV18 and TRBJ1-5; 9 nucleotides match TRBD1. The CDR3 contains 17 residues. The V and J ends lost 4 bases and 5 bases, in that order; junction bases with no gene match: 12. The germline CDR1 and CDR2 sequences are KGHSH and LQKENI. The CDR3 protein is CASSQSGTGYVDQPQHF. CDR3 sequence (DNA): TGTGCCAGCTCACAATCGGGGACAGGGTATGTCGATCAGCCCCAGCATTTT.

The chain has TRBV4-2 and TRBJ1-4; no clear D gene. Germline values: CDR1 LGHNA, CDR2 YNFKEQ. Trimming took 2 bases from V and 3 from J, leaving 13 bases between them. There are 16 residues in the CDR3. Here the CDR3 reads CASSQSGSRANEKLFF. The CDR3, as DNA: TGTGCCAGCAGCCAATCCGGGAGCCGGGCTAATGAAAAACTGTTTTTT.

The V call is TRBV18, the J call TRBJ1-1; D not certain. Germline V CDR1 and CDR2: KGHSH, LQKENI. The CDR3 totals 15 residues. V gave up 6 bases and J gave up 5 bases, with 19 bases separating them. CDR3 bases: TGTGCCAGCTCCCCCTTGGAGGTACCGTCTACTGAAGCTTTCTTT. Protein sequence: CASSPLEVPSTEAFF. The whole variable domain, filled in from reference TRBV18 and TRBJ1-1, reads NAGVMQNPRHLVRRRGQEARLRCSPMKGHSHVYWYRQLPEEGLKFMVYLQKENIIDESGMPKERFSAEFPKEGPSILRIQQVVRGDSAAYFCASSPLEVPSTEAFFGQGTRLTVV.

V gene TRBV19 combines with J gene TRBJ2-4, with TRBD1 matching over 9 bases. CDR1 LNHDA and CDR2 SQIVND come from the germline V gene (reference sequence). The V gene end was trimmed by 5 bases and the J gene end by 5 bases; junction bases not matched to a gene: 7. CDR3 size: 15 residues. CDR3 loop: CASSLGQGGQNIQYF. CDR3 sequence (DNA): TGTGCCAGTAGTTTGGGACAGGGAGGTCAAAACATTCAGTACTTC.

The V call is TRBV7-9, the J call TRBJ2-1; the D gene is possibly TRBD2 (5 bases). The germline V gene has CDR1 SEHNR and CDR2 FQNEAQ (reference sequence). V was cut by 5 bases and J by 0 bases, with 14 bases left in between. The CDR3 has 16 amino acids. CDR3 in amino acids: CASSLGLGSSYNEQFF. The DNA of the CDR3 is TGTGCCAGCAGCCTTGGACTCGGTAGCTCCTACAATGAGCAGTTCTTC.